A selection of T cell receptor beta chains follows, all from one sample in a study of CD8 T cells in ankylosing spondylitis. TCRdb reprocessed the 5' RACE reads with MiXCR, giving one entry per CDR3 protein. The data show roughly 250,000 distinct CDR3 sequences, around 7.8% seen once. The sequencing sample was made of blood, either unsorted or a sorted T cell fraction (not recorded which). The receptors were sampled from a male donor with ankylosing spondylitis or in good health (not recorded which). CDR3s include the opening cysteine and the closing phenylalanine or tryptophan.

V gene	J gene	CDR3 protein
TRBV20-1	TRBJ1-5	CSAFGQGLNIGNQPQHF
TRBV19	TRBJ2-1	CASSIGFKGEQFF
TRBV27	TRBJ2-3	CASSLRDWDTQYF
TRBV20-1	TRBJ2-5	CSASNRGIQETQYF
TRBV29-1	TRBJ1-1	CSARRLNTEAFF
TRBV4-2	TRBJ1-5	CASSQDGWDSNQPQHF
TRBV20-1	TRBJ2-3	CSASVASTDTQYF
TRBV9	TRBJ1-1	CASSVVGSEAFF
TRBV20-1	TRBJ1-2	CSDGEVGSF
TRBV7-9	TRBJ2-3	CASSLGGGLDTQYF
TRBV12-3/TRBV12-4	TRBJ2-3	CASSLATGEKDTQYF
TRBV21-1	TRBJ2-5	CASSPKTEIGDIRRQYF
TRBV29-1	TRBJ2-2	CSVAPGGLTGELFF
TRBV12-3/TRBV12-4	TRBJ2-7	CASSPGQGAYEQYF